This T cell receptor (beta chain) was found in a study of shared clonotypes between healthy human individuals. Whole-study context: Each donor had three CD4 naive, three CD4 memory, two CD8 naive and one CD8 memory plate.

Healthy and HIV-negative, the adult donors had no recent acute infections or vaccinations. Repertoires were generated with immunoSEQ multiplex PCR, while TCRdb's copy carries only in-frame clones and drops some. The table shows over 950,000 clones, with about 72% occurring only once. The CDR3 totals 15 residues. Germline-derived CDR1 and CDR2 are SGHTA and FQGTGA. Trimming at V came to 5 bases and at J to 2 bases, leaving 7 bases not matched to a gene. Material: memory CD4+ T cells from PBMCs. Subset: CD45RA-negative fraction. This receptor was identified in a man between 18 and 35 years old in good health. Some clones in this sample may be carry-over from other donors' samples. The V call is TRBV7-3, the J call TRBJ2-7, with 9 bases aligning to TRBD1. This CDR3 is CASSLFGQGPYEQYF. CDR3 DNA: TGTGCCAGCAGCCTCTTTGGACAGGGGCCCTACGAGCAGTACTTC.